Following are 21 T cell receptor beta chains from one sample sequenced in a study of blood T cell repertoires in COVID-19. Produced via immunoSEQ multiplex PCR; TCRdb's table is partial and in-frame only. The table lists under 350,000 clones, approximately 86% of them singletons, with about 1.2% in the top ten. The source material was peripheral blood. The receptors stem from a man in his 70s with acute or convalescent COVID-19.

This clone was seen just once. The chain has TRBV3-1 (or the pseudogene TRBV3-2) and TRBJ2-5, with 9 bases lining up with TRBD2. The CDR3 is made up of 16 amino acids. CDR1 LGHDT and CDR2 YNNKEL come from the germline V gene (reference sequence). V lost 0 bases and J lost 5; bases outside the gene matches: 7. The CDR3 sequence is CASSQDAGGPGETQYF. The CDR3, as DNA: TGTGCCAGCAGCCAAGATGCGGGGGGGCCAGGGGAGACCCAGTACTTC.

This clone was observed once. The chain carries TRBV11-2 and TRBJ2-3; 10 positions agree with TRBD2. Trimming cost V 8 bases and J 4 bases; bases outside gene matches: 6. The CDR3 length is 14 residues. The germline V gene encodes CDR1 SGHAT and CDR2 FQNNGV. CDR3 amino acids: CASQQRGGPDTQYF. The CDR3 DNA is TGTGCCAGCCAACAGCGGGGGGGCCCAGATACGCAGTATTTT.

This clone showed up many times. The rearrangement joins TRBV29-1 to TRBJ2-3; 10 bases line up with TRBD2. The V gene's germline CDR1 is SQVTM and CDR2 ANQGSEA. The CDR3 sequence is 17 residues long. V was pared by 5 bases and J by 0 bases, with 11 bases of the junction left unmatched. The CDR3, as DNA: TGCAGCGTTAGGCTCGGGACTAGCGTATCTAGCACAGATACGCAGTATTTT. It yields the protein CSVRLGTSVSSTDTQYF.

The rearrangement links TRBV10-1 to TRBJ2-2; the match to TRBD2 covers 13 bases. CDR3 length equals 16 residues. The germline gives CDR1 WNHNN, CDR2 SYGVQD (reference sequence). Unmatched junction bases numbered 4, after V lost 3 bases and J lost 6 bases. This chain's CDR3 is CASSDWTSGGAGELFF. DNA for the CDR3: TGCGCCAGCAGTGATTGGACTAGCGGGGGTGCCGGGGAGCTGTTTTTT.

J is TRBJ2-7 and V is TRBV19; possible D gene TRBD1, 5 bases. Trimming pared 6 bases from V and 6 bases from J, leaving 15 bases between. The CDR3 sequence is 13 residues long. CDR1 and CDR2 from the germline V gene are LNHDA and SQIVND (reference sequence). CDR3 coding DNA: TGTGCCAGTAGCCCCACCCGACAGACCGAGCAGTACTTC. Amino acids: CASSPTRQTEQYF.

This chain connects TRBV6-1 to TRBJ2-7; D is uncertain. The germline V and J ends were trimmed by 2 bases and 10 bases, with 21 bases remaining between them. Germline V CDR1 and CDR2: MNHNS, SASEGT. The CDR3 spans 15 residues. CDR3 loop: CASSERARNLHRQYF. Written as DNA, the CDR3 is TGTGCCAGCAGTGAAAGAGCGCGAAACCTACATCGTCAGTACTTC.

This chain uses TRBV6-1 with TRBJ2-1, with D unresolved. V was shortened by 2 bases and J by 1 base, with 9 bases between the two germline ends. The CDR3 has 15 residues. Germline V CDR1 and CDR2: MNHNS, SASEGT. CDR3 DNA: TGTGCCAGCAGTGAAATTGTCAGTTCCTACAATGAGCAGTTCTTC. Residues: CASSEIVSSYNEQFF.

The chain couples TRBV6-5 to TRBJ2-7; D possibly corresponds to TRBD1 (6 bases). The CDR3 has 14 amino acids. Germline V gives CDR1 MNHEY, CDR2 SVGAGI. The ends were cut back, 6 bases at V and 3 bases at J, with 15 bases in the middle. The CDR3 DNA is TGTGCCAGCAGACGACGGGACATCGACTACGAGCAGTACTTC. Encoded protein: CASRRRDIDYEQYF.

The gene calls are TRBV7-9 and TRBJ1-3; D remains ambiguous. V was clipped by 2 bases and J by 2 bases, with 13 bases between them. The germline CDR1 and CDR2 sequences are SEHNR and FQNEAQ (reference sequence). The CDR3 totals 16 residues. CDR3 in DNA: TGTGCCAGCAGCTTACGGGAGACCTCGACTGGAAACACCATATATTTT. Its protein product is CASSLRETSTGNTIYF.

The V gene is TRBV3-1 (or the pseudogene TRBV3-2), the J gene TRBJ2-3; D is perhaps TRBD2 (5 bases). Germline values: CDR1 LGHDT, CDR2 YNNKEL (reference sequence). Trimming took 2 bases from V and 10 from J, leaving 7 bases between them. This CDR3 is 11 amino acids long. The CDR3 reads CASSQTSSQYF. CDR3 sequence (DNA): TGTGCCAGCAGCCAAACTAGTTCGCAGTATTTT.

The chain recombines TRBV6-2 or TRBV6-3 with TRBJ2-3; D gene ambiguous. Trimming removed 0 bases from V and 6 bases from J, with 10 bases in between. The CDR3 extends over 14 amino acids. CDR1 is MNHEY, CDR2 SVGEGT, per germline. CDR3 bases: TGTGCCAGCAGTTACTCGACTGTCTCCGATACGCAGTATTTT. Amino acids: CASSYSTVSDTQYF.

The chain combines TRBV18 with TRBJ1-1, with TRBD1 identical over 11 bases. Germline V gene sequence: CDR1 KGHSH, CDR2 LQKENI. The CDR3 covers 18 residues. V was pared by 3 bases and J by 0 bases, with 9 bases of the junction left unmatched. The DNA for the CDR3 is TGTGCCAGCTCACCCTGGACAGGGGGCGCGGGGATGAACACTGAAGCTTTCTTT. Translation: CASSPWTGGAGMNTEAFF.

This rearrangement joins TRBV9 to TRBJ2-2, with a tentative D call TRBD1 (5 bases). In germline, CDR1 is SGDLS, CDR2 YYNGEE. V lost 4 bases and J lost 6, with 10 bases in between. The CDR3 contains 13 residues. Here the CDR3 DNA reads TGTGCCAGCAGCAGGGGTCCGGCCGGGGAGCTGTTTTTT. As protein: CASSRGPAGELFF.

The count of this clone is one. The rearrangement uses TRBV5-6 and TRBJ2-5; 12 bases agree with TRBD2. Trimming removed 4 bases from V and 5 bases from J; junction bases left unmatched: 9. This CDR3 comprises 16 residues. Germline V CDR1 and CDR2: SGHDT, YYEEEE. The CDR3 loop is CASSLRTSGIAETQYF. The DNA of the CDR3 is TGTGCCAGCAGCCTTCGGACTAGCGGGATAGCGGAGACCCAGTACTTC.

Written as DNA, the CDR3 is TGTGCCAGCAGTTACGCGGGGACAGGGGGTCAGCCCCAGCATTTT. Translating it yields CASSYAGTGGQPQHF. V usage is TRBV6-5 and J usage is TRBJ1-5; 11 bases are a match to TRBD1. The length of the CDR3 is 15 residues. Germline trimming cut 2 bases from V and 6 bases from J; bases unmatched to any gene: 3. Germline V CDR1 and CDR2: MNHEY, SVGAGI.

The J gene is TRBJ2-7, the V gene TRBV27; D possibly corresponds to TRBD2 (6 bases). The CDR3 is made up of 13 amino acids. Trimming removed 5 bases at V and 2 bases at J, with 10 bases between. Per the germline V gene, CDR1 is MNHEY and CDR2 is SMNVEV (reference sequence). CDR3 nucleotides: TGTGCCAGCAGTAATAGCGGAACCTACGAGCAGTACTTC. It encodes CASSNSGTYEQYF.

The genes are TRBV19 and TRBJ2-3; tentatively, D is TRBD2 (6 bases). Germline CDR1 reads LNHDA; CDR2 reads SQIVND (reference sequence). The CDR3 runs 16 residues. The ends were cut back, 4 bases at V and 0 bases at J, with 14 bases in the middle. Written as DNA, the CDR3 is TGTGCCAGTAGTACGCCAGGGAGGTCTAGCACAGATACGCAGTATTTT. It is translated as CASSTPGRSSTDTQYF.

The rearrangement joins TRBV19 to TRBJ1-5; D may be TRBD1 (5 bases). V was shortened by 3 bases and J by 2 bases, with 11 bases between the two germline ends. Germline lookup yields CDR1 LNHDA and CDR2 SQIVND (reference sequence). CDR3 length equals 15 residues. The CDR3 protein is CASSIEGGGNQPQHF. CDR3 bases: TGTGCCAGTAGTATTGAAGGAGGGGGCAATCAGCCCCAGCATTTT.

The count of this clone is one. This rearrangement joins TRBV6-1 to TRBJ1-2; D might be TRBD1 (6 bases). The V gene's germline CDR1 is MNHNS and CDR2 SASEGT. The CDR3 consists of 13 residues. Trimming removed 7 bases at V and 8 bases at J, with 17 bases between. The DNA for the CDR3 is TGTGCCAGCAACCCACGGGGGGCGGAAGGCTACACCTTC. As protein: CASNPRGAEGYTF.

The rearrangement links TRBV5-1 to TRBJ2-1, with D perhaps TRBD1 (5 bases). Germline loops: CDR1 SGHRS, CDR2 YFSETQ. Trimming left V 4 bases short and J 0 bases short, with 14 bases between. CDR3 length: 16 residues. CDR3: CASSTSGKSSYNEQFF. Written as DNA, the CDR3 is TGCGCCAGCAGCACATCAGGGAAAAGCTCCTACAATGAGCAGTTCTTC.

As concerns this clone: This sample also contains other DNA sequences that code for the same CDR3. The chain couples TRBV3-1 (or the pseudogene TRBV3-2) to TRBJ1-3; D remains ambiguous. V was shortened by 1 base and J by 1 base, with 8 bases between the two germline ends. The CDR3 is 15 residues long. Per germline, CDR1 LGHDT and CDR2 YNNKEL (reference sequence). Written as DNA, the CDR3 is TGTGCCAGCAGCCAAGTGACTTTGTCTGGAAACACCATATATTTT. Protein: CASSQVTLSGNTIYF.